These 18 T cell receptor beta chains were all obtained from the same sample, sequenced in a study of blood T cell repertoires in COVID-19. Libraries were prepared by immunoSEQ multiplex PCR; TCRdb keeps only in-frame clonotypes and omits some of them. Found here are 150,000 to 250,000 clones, roughly 92% of them singletons; the top ten hold 0.6% to 0.9%. The material sequenced was peripheral blood. The receptors were sampled from a young man with COVID-19, enrolled during active disease.

The chain's CDR3 is CASSLGAVGYNSPLHF. The CDR3 nucleotides are TGTGCCAGCAGCTTGGGGGCAGTTGGATATAATTCACCCCTCCACTTT. This chain joins TRBV5-4 and TRBJ1-6; no clear D gene. This CDR3 comprises 16 residues. Germline lookup yields CDR1 SGHNT and CDR2 YYREEE (reference sequence). Trimming pared 0 bases from V and 4 bases from J, leaving 11 bases between.

Here the CDR3 reads CASSPRTGGSGNTIYF. The CDR3 bases are TGTGCCAGTAGTCCGAGAACGGGAGGCTCTGGAAACACCATATATTTT. The V and J genes are TRBV19 and TRBJ1-3; D ambiguous. From germline, CDR1 is LNHDA and CDR2 SQIVND (reference sequence). This CDR3 has 16 residues. V lost 5 bases, J lost 0 bases, and 14 bases lay in between.

This clone was detected once. CDR3 loop: CASSRTTGGALEKLFF. CDR3 sequence (DNA): TGTGCCAGCAGCCGGACCACAGGGGGCGCCTTAGAAAAACTGTTTTTT. This chain joins TRBV5-6 and TRBJ1-4, with 9 bases fitting TRBD1. CDR3 length: 16 residues. Trimming took 4 bases from V and 8 from J; bases not matched to a gene: 12. CDR1 is SGHDT and CDR2 is YYEEEE in the germline V gene.

For the CDR3, the DNA is TGTGCCACCAGCAGGACAGGGGTTCCGAACACTGAAGCTTTCTTT. The encoded protein is CATSRTGVPNTEAFF. The V and J genes are TRBV15 and TRBJ1-1, with 8 nucleotides matching TRBD1. The length of the CDR3 is 15 residues. Germline CDR1 LNHNV, CDR2 YYDKDF (reference sequence). V shed 3 bases and J 1 base; nucleotides not matched to a gene: 4.

In DNA, the CDR3 is TGTGCCAGCAGCCCCGGGCGGGGGGGAACTAGCACAGATACGCAGTATTTT. Translating gives CASSPGRGGTSTDTQYF. J is TRBJ2-3 and V is TRBV7-9; 9 bases fit TRBD2. V shed 5 bases and J 0 bases; nucleotides not matched to a gene: 9. The CDR3 loop spans 17 amino acids. Germline CDR1 SEHNR, CDR2 FQNEAQ (reference sequence).

The chain couples TRBV18 to TRBJ1-2; D remains unclear. CDR1 is KGHSH, CDR2 LQKENI, per germline. V was pared by 3 bases and J by 1 base, with 9 bases between. The CDR3 loop spans 14 amino acids. The CDR3 nucleotides read TGTGCCAGCTCACCTGAACGGTTTAACTATGGCTACACCTTC. Residues: CASSPERFNYGYTF.

This clone came up once. The chain carries TRBV5-1 and TRBJ2-2; the match to TRBD2 covers 7 bases. Germline-derived CDR1 and CDR2 are SGHRS and YFSETQ. V lost 4 bases, J lost 5 bases, and 5 bases stayed unmatched. This CDR3 spans 14 amino acids. CDR3 sequence reads: CASSLGTITGELFF. The CDR3 DNA is TGCGCCAGCAGCCTAGGGACTATTACCGGGGAGCTGTTTTTT.

V gene TRBV2 combines with J gene TRBJ2-7, with D possibly matching TRBD2 (6 bases). CDR1 and CDR2 from the germline V gene are SNHLY and FYNNEI. V shed 2 bases and J shed 6 bases, with 14 bases lying between them. This CDR3 spans 14 amino acids. The CDR3 is CASSERGVEGEQYF. In DNA form, the CDR3 reads TGTGCCAGCAGTGAAAGAGGAGTGGAGGGCGAGCAGTACTTC.

The chain links TRBV4-1 to TRBJ2-5; D possibly corresponds to TRBD1 (5 bases). Per germline, CDR1 MGHRA and CDR2 YSYEKL. V was trimmed by 4 bases and J by 2 bases, leaving 8 bases between them. The CDR3 covers 13 residues. This chain's CDR3 is CASSPQGQETQYF. CDR3 coding DNA: TGCGCCAGCAGCCCCCAGGGTCAAGAGACCCAGTACTTC.

This chain uses TRBV7-9 with TRBJ2-1; 9 bases match TRBD2. The CDR3 is 18 amino acids. V lost 6 bases and J lost 0; bases outside the gene matches: 12. Germline CDR1 is SEHNR and CDR2 is FQNEAQ (reference sequence). This chain's CDR3 is CASRIGGGARVSYNEQFF. The CDR3 nucleotides are TGTGCCAGCAGGATAGGCGGGGGGGCCCGAGTCTCCTACAATGAGCAGTTCTTC.

The rearrangement uses TRBV27 and TRBJ2-5; tentative D call: TRBD1 (6 bases). CDR1 is MNHEY, CDR2 SMNVEV, per germline (reference sequence). Trimming left V 0 bases short and J 0 bases short, with 11 bases between. The CDR3 is 16 residues long. The CDR3 is CASSLSYRGYQETQYF. Written as DNA, the CDR3 is TGTGCCAGCAGTTTATCGTATAGGGGGTACCAAGAGACCCAGTACTTC.

This sequence joins TRBV5-1 and TRBJ2-5; D might be TRBD1 (5 bases). This CDR3 has 14 amino acids. Germline CDR1 and CDR2: SGHRS and YFSETQ. V lost 7 bases to trimming and J lost 0 bases, with 13 bases between them. In nucleotides, the CDR3 is TGCGCCAGCTCCTCCCAAGGGGACCAAGAGACCCAGTACTTC. Its translation is CASSSQGDQETQYF.

This chain links TRBV10-2 with TRBJ1-2; TRBD1 aligns across 8 bases. Unmatched junction bases numbered 6, after V lost 6 bases and J lost 3 bases. Germline V CDR1 and CDR2: WSHSY, SAAADI. The CDR3 loop spans 14 amino acids. CDR3 protein: CASRPGQGDYGYTF. Written as DNA, the CDR3 is TGCGCCAGCAGACCAGGACAGGGTGACTATGGCTACACCTTC.

J is TRBJ1-4 and V is TRBV6-5; no reliable D call. Between the trimmed V and J ends, which lost 1 base and 8 bases, there was a span of 14 bases. This CDR3 is 15 amino acids long. Germline CDR1 MNHEY, CDR2 SVGAGI. This chain's CDR3 is CASSYLSPGSEKLFF. The CDR3 nucleotides are TGTGCCAGCAGTTACTTGTCCCCGGGGAGCGAAAAACTGTTTTTT.

The rearrangement joins TRBV11-3 to TRBJ2-3, with 11 positions matching TRBD1. Germline lookup yields CDR1 SGHNT and CDR2 YENEEA. Unmatched junction bases numbered 4, after V lost 5 bases and J lost 6 bases. The CDR3 is made up of 14 amino acids. The CDR3: CASSNGQGADTQYF. CDR3 DNA: TGTGCCAGCAGCAACGGACAGGGGGCGGATACGCAGTATTTT.

V and J are TRBV2 and TRBJ1-5; 11 bases match TRBD1. V shed 5 bases and J 5 bases; nucleotides not matched to a gene: 5. The CDR3 spans 15 residues. In germline, CDR1 is SNHLY, CDR2 FYNNEI. In nucleotides, the CDR3 is TGTGCCAGCAGTTCGGACAGGGGGCTCTATCAGCCCCAGCATTTT. Its protein product is CASSSDRGLYQPQHF.

This chain links TRBV27 with TRBJ1-5; TRBD1 matches at 8 bases. The V gene's germline CDR1 is MNHEY and CDR2 SMNVEV (reference sequence). V was clipped by 7 bases and J by 2 bases; unmatched bases: 4. The CDR3 is 14 amino acids. CDR3 sequence (DNA): TGTGCCAGCAAAACAGGGGGGGGCAATCAGCCCCAGCATTTT. Encoded protein: CASKTGGGNQPQHF.

The chain carries TRBV12-5 and TRBJ1-3; maybe TRBD1 (6 bases). Germline CDR1 reads LGHNT; CDR2 reads FRNRAP. The CDR3 covers 17 residues. The V end lost 1 base, the J end lost 0 bases, and 13 bases lay between the germline ends. CDR3 amino acids: CASGLDIGGVSGNTIYF. CDR3 bases: TGTGCTAGTGGTTTGGATATAGGGGGTGTCTCTGGAAACACCATATATTTT.